The clone carrying this T cell receptor beta chain was detected a few times. This record belongs to a study of T cells in Graves' hyperthyroidism and ophthalmopathy. Study in general: Before any treatment, at initial diagnosis, peripheral blood was collected.

Authors of the study amplified TCR beta CDR3 regions from RNA transcripts. When the TCR CDR3 underwent first-round RT-PCR, the HTBI primer set was used. MiXCR, applied by TCRdb to the multiplex PCR reads, yields one record per CDR3 protein. Found here are 390,000 or so distinct CDR3 sequences, approximately 14% of them singletons; the top ten hold 13%. CDR1 and CDR2 (germline): SGHRS, YFSETQ. The CDR3 has 16 amino acids. V shed 4 bases, J shed 3 bases, and the junction held 8 bases outside the gene matches. Not enrolled were patients with uncontrolled infection, other autoimmune disease, pregnancy or lactation.

The sequenced material came from blood. The sequence was obtained from a man between 18 and 29 years old with Graves' ophthalmopathy. The chain carries TRBV5-1 and TRBJ2-5; 11 bases are a match to TRBD2. CDR3: CASSLDLGLAEETQYF. DNA for the CDR3: TGCGCCAGCAGCCTCGACCTGGGACTAGCGGAAGAGACCCAGTACTTC.